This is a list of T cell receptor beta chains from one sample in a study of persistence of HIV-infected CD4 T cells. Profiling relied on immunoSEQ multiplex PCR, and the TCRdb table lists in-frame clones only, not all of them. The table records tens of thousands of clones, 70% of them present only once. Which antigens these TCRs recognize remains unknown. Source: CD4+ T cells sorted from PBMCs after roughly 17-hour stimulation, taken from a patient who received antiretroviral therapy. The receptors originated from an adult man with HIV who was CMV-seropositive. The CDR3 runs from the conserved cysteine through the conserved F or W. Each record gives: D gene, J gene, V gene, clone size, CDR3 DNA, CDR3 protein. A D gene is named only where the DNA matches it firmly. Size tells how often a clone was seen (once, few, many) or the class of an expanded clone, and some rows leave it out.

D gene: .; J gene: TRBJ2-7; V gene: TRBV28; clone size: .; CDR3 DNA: TGTGCCAGCAGCTACGGAGTGAGGGAGCAGTACTTC; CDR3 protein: CASSYGVREQYF
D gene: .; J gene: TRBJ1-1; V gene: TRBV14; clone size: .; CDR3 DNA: TGTGCCAGCAGCCTTAATAGTGAAGCTTTCTTT; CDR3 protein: CASSLNSEAFF
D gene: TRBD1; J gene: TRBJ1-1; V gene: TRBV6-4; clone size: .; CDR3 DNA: TGTGCCAGCAGAGTAAACGGACAGGAGAACACTGAAGCTTTCTTT; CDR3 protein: CASRVNGQENTEAFF
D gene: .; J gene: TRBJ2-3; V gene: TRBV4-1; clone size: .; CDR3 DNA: TGCGCCAGCAGCCCCCGAGCTGGGGTCACAGATACGCAGTATTTT; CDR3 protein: CASSPRAGVTDTQYF
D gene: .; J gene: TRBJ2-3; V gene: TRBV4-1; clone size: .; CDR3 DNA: TGCGCCAGCAGCCAAAGAGGGGGAGGCACAGATACGCAGTATTTT; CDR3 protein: CASSQRGGGTDTQYF
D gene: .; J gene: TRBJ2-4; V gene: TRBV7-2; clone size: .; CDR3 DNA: TGTGCCAGCAGCTCTACCGGGACCCTAAACATTCAGTACTTC; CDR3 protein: CASSSTGTLNIQYF
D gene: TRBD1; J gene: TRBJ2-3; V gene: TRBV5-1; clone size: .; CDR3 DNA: TGCGCCAGCAGCTTGGGGACAGGGTCAGACACAGATACGCAGTATTTT; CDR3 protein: CASSLGTGSDTDTQYF
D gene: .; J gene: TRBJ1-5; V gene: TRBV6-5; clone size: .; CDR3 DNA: TGTGCCACCCCGACCCTGGGGGGTCAGCCCCAGCATTTT; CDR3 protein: CATPTLGGQPQHF
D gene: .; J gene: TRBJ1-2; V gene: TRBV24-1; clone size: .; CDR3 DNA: TGTGCCACCAGTGATTCAAGGGGATGGACCTATGGCTACACCTTC; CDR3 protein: CATSDSRGWTYGYTF
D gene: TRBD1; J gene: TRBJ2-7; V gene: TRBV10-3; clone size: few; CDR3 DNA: TGTGCCATCAGTGAATGGGGACAGGGGGGAGAGCAGTACTTC; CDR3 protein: CAISEWGQGGEQYF
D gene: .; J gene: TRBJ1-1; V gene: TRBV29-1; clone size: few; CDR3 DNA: TGCAGCGTTGTAATGGGACCCCTGCAGACTGAAGCTTTCTTT; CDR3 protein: CSVVMGPLQTEAFF
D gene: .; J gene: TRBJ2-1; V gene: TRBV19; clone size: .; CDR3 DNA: TGTGCCAGTACTAATCGGTGGGGGGAGAGTATTAATGAGCAGTTCTTC; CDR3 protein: CASTNRWGESINEQFF
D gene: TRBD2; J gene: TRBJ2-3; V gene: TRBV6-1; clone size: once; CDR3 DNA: TGTGCCAGCAGTGAAGGTTGGACTAGCGGGGGAGATACGCAGTATTTT; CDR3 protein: CASSEGWTSGGDTQYF
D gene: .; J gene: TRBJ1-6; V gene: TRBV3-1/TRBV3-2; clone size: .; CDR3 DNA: TGTGCCAGCAGCCATCGGACAGCCACTGATTCACCCCTCCACTTT; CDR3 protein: CASSHRTATDSPLHF
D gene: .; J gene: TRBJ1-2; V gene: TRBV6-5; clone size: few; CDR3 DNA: TGTGCCAGCAGCCGGGGACCGCACTATGGCTACACCTTC; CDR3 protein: CASSRGPHYGYTF
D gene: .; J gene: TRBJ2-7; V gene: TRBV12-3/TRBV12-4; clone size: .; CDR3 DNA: TGTGCCAGCAGTCTCACAGGGTACGAGCAGTACTTC; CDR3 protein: CASSLTGYEQYF
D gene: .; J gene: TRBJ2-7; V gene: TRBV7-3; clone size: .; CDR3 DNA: TGTGCCAGCAGCTTAAAGGGCAGGTCAGAGTCCTACGAGCAGTACTTC; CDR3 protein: CASSLKGRSESYEQYF
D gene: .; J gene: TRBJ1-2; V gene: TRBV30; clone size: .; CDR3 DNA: TGTGCCTGGAGTGACCCCCCAGAAAACTATGGCTACACCTTC; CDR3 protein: CAWSDPPENYGYTF
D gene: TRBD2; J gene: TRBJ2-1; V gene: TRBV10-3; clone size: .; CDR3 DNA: TGTGCCGTGGGACTAGCGGGGGGAAATGAGCAGTTCTTC; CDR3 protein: CAVGLAGGNEQFF
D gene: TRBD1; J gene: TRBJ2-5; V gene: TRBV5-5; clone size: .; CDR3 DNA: TGTGCCAGCAGCGAGGTAACCGGGACAGCCACAAGAGTGACCCAGTACTTC; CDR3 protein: CASSEVTGTATRVTQYF
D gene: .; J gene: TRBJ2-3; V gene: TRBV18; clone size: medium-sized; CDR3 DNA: TGTGCCAGCTCACCACCAGACGGGGCGAGGTGGGATACGCAGTATTTT; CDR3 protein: CASSPPDGARWDTQYF
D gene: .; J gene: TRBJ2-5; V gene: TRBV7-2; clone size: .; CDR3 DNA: TGTGCCAGCGAGAGGGGGGGGCGGCAAGAGACCCAGTACTTC; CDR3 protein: CASERGGRQETQYF
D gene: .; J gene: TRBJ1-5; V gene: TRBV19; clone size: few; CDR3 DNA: TGTGCCAGTAGTATCCTGACGGTTTCTGGCAATCAGCCCCAGCATTTT; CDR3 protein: CASSILTVSGNQPQHF
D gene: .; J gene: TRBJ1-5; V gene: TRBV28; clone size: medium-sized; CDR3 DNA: TGTGCCAGCAGTTTGACAGTTTATCAGCCCCAGCATTTT; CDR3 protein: CASSLTVYQPQHF
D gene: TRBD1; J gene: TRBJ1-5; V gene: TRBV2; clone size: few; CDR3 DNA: TGTGCCAGCAGTAAGGCAGGGGGCCGCCGTTCTCAGCCCCAGCATTTT; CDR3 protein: CASSKAGGRRSQPQHF
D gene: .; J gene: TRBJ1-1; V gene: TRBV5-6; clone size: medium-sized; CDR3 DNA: TGTGCCAGCAGCGCCGCAGGGGCAACTGAAGCTTTCTTT; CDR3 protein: CASSAAGATEAFF
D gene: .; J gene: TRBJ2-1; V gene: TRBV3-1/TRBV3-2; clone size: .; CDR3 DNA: TGTGCCAGCAGCCAAGAACCCAGTATCTCCTACAATGAGCAGTTCTTC; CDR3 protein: CASSQEPSISYNEQFF
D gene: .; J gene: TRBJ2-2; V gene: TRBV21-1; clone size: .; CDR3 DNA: TGTGCCAGCACCCCACAGGGAGGGAACACCGGGGAGCTGTTTTTT; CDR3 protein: CASTPQGGNTGELFF
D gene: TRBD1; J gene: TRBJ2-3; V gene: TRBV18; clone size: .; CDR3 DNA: TGTGCCAGCTCGGCTGGGACAGCAGATACGCAGTATTTT; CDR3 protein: CASSAGTADTQYF
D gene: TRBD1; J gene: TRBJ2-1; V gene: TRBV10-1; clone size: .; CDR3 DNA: TGCGCCAGCAGTGAGTCGAGGGGGCCGATTTCTGAGCAGTTCTTC; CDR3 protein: CASSESRGPISEQFF
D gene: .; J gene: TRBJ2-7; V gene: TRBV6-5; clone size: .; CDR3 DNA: TGTGCCAGCGCCTCCCACGTCTACGAGCAGTACTTC; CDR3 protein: CASASHVYEQYF
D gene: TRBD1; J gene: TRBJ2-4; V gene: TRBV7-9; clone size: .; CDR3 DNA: TGTGCCAGCAGCTTGGACAGGGTGGCCAAAAACATTCAGTACTTC; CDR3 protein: CASSLDRVAKNIQYF
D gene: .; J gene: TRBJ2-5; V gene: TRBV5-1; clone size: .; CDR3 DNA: TGCGCCAGCAGCCGTGGGGTCTCGACCCAAGAGACCCAGTACTTC; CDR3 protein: CASSRGVSTQETQYF
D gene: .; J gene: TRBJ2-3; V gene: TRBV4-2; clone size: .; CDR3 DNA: TGTGCCAGCAGCCAAGATGGTCATGGGACAGATACGCAGTATTTT; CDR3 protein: CASSQDGHGTDTQYF
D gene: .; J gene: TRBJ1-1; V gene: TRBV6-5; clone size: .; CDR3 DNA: TGTGCCAGCAGTTACCTAGGTCTGAACACTGAAGCTTTCTTT; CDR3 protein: CASSYLGLNTEAFF
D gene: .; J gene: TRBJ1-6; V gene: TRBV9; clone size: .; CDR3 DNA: TGTGCCAGCAGCGTAGAGGCCACCGGGACGGGGAATTCACCCCTCCACTTT; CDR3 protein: CASSVEATGTGNSPLHF
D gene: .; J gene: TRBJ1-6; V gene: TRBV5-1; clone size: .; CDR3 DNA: TGCGCCAGCAGCTCCCGCGGCAATAATTCACCCCTCCACTTT; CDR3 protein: CASSSRGNNSPLHF
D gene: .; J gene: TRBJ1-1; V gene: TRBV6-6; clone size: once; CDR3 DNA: TGTGCCAGCAGACGGGACGACTCAGCTTTCTTT; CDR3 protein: CASRRDDSAFF
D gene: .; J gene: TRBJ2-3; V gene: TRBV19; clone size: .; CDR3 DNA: TGTGCCAGTAGTTCTAGACCAAGCACAGATACGCAGTATTTT; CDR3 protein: CASSSRPSTDTQYF
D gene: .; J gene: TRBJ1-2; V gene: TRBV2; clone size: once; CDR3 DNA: TGTGCCAGCAGACCCAAGACAGCCTACACCTTC; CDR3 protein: CASRPKTAYTF
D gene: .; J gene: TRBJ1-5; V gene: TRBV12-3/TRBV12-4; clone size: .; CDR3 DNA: TGTGCCAGCAGTAATAGCAATCAGCCCCAGCATTTT; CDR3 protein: CASSNSNQPQHF
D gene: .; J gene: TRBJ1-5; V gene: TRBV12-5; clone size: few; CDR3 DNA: TGTGCTAGTGCCCAGGGGCATGTAAGTCAGCCCCAGCATTTT; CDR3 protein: CASAQGHVSQPQHF
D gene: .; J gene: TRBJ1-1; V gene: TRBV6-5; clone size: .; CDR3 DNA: TGTGCCAGCAGTTACTCGAGAAGGGCCGTGAACACTGAAGCTTTCTTT; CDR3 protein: CASSYSRRAVNTEAFF
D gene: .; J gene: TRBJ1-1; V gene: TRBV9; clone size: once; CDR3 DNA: TGTGCCAGCAGCGTAGCAGGGATGAACACTGAAGCTTTCTTT; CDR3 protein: CASSVAGMNTEAFF
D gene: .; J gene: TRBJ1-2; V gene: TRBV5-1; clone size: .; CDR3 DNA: TGCGCCAGCAGCTTCGGTATCGCGGACTATGGCTACACCTTC; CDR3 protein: CASSFGIADYGYTF
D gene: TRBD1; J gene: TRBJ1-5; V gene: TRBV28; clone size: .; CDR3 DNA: TGTGCCAGCTCCGGACAGGGGGGTCAGCCCCAGCATTTT; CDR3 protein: CASSGQGGQPQHF
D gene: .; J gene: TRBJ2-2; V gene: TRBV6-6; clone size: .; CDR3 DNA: TGTGCCAGCAGTTACGCGACATGGGGAACCGGGGAGCTGTTTTTT; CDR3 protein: CASSYATWGTGELFF
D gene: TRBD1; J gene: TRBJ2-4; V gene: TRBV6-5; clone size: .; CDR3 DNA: TGTGCCAGCCAAATGACAGGGAGAGCCAAAAACATTCAGTACTTC; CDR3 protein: CASQMTGRAKNIQYF